These 20 T cell receptor beta chains came from one sample sequenced in a study. TCRdb re-called the 5' RACE reads through MiXCR, storing one row per CDR3 protein. The sample yields 6,000 or so distinct CDR3 sequences, 69% seen once. Sequenced input: memory CD4+ T cells sorted from a lymph node. Subset given: memory CD4+ T cells, CD4+CD45RO+CD25-. The receptors shown here come from a female donor with breast cancer.

V usage is TRBV5-1 and J usage is TRBJ1-1, with a weak D call TRBD1 (5 bases). Trimming stripped 2 bases from V and 1 base from J, with 9 bases between. The germline gives CDR1 SGHRS, CDR2 YFSETQ. The CDR3 is 14 amino acids. CDR3 region: CASSLNRRNTEAFF. For the CDR3, the DNA is TGCGCCAGCAGCTTAAACAGGAGGAACACTGAAGCTTTCTTT.

About this clonotype: The junction and the germline gene differ at one end; a read error may be behind it. The chain has TRBV7-9 and TRBJ2-1; possibly TRBD2 for D (5 bases). The germline V gene encodes CDR1 SEHNR and CDR2 FQNEAQ (reference sequence). The CDR3 runs 14 residues. The CDR3 sequence is CASSATSNPYEKFF. CDR3 coding DNA: TGTGCCAGCAGCGCCACTAGTAACCCATATGAGAAGTTCTTC.

A note on this clonotype: This is likely a read error, given that the CDR3 carries no conserved phenylalanine or tryptophan at its end. The chain couples TRBV6-1 to TRBJ2-2; TRBD1 might be the D (6 bases). Germline CDR1 reads MNHNS; CDR2 reads SASEGT. V was cut by 5 bases and J by 1 base, with 11 bases left in between. The CDR3 spans 15 residues. As DNA, the CDR3 is TGTGCCAGCAGTCCGCTACAGGGGAACACCGGGGAGCTGTTTGTT. Translation: CASSPLQGNTGELFV.

The rearrangement links TRBV20-1 to TRBJ2-5; tentatively, D is TRBD2 (6 bases). The germline V gene has CDR1 DFQATT and CDR2 SNEGSKA (reference sequence). The CDR3 has 12 amino acids. V lost 1 base and J lost 6, with 9 bases in between. For the CDR3, the DNA is TGCAGTGCTAGAGGGAGGGATCAGACCCAGTACTTC. Amino acid sequence: CSARGRDQTQYF.

The chain carries TRBV6-5 and TRBJ1-6; TRBD1 matches at 9 bases. V shed 5 bases, J shed 7 bases, and the junction held 3 bases outside the gene matches. The CDR3 length is 14 residues. The germline gives CDR1 MNHEY, CDR2 SVGAGI. CDR3 nucleotide sequence: TGTGCCAGCAGTCGGGACAGGGAGAATTCACCCCTCCACTTT. Protein product: CASSRDRENSPLHF.

The gene calls are TRBV4-1 and TRBJ2-2, with D uncertain. Germline V gene sequence: CDR1 MGHRA, CDR2 YSYEKL. Between the trimmed V and J ends, which lost 4 bases and 5 bases, there was a span of 14 bases. The CDR3 loop spans 15 amino acids. Written as DNA, the CDR3 is TGCGCCAGCAGCCCAATAGGGCTGGGAACCGGGGAGCTGTTTTTT. Protein: CASSPIGLGTGELFF.

This clonotype is termed large. V gene TRBV20-1 combines with J gene TRBJ2-7, with 7 bases lining up with TRBD2. Trimming removed 2 bases from V and 1 base from J; junction bases left unmatched: 5. The germline CDR1 and CDR2 sequences are DFQATT and SNEGSKA (reference sequence). This CDR3 contains 14 residues. The CDR3 here is CSARRGSESYEQYF. The CDR3 DNA sequence: TGCAGTGCTAGACGCGGGAGCGAGTCCTACGAGCAGTACTTC.

The J gene is TRBJ1-2, the V gene TRBV12-3 or TRBV12-4; D is unresolved. The V end was cut by 2 bases, the J end by 4 bases, with 8 bases between. The CDR3 is 13 residues long. The CDR3 DNA reads TGTGCCAGCAGTTTAACCAGGACCTATGGCTACACCTTC. It encodes CASSLTRTYGYTF.

This clonotype was picked up a small number of times. CDR3 coding DNA: TGCAGTGCTACAAGTACTTCGGGAGAGACCCAGTACTTC. Its translation: CSATSTSGETQYF. V gene TRBV20-1 combines with J gene TRBJ2-5, with unresolved D. The V gene's germline CDR1 is DFQATT and CDR2 SNEGSKA (reference sequence). V was trimmed by 4 bases and J by 4 bases, leaving 13 bases between them. This CDR3 is built from 13 residues.

The CDR3 here is CSARQDENTEAFF. In nucleotides, the CDR3 is TGCAGTGCTCGACAGGACGAGAATACTGAAGCTTTCTTT. The chain is built from TRBV20-1 and TRBJ1-1, with D possibly being TRBD1 (6 bases). Germline V lookup: CDR1 DFQATT, CDR2 SNEGSKA (reference sequence). V lost 5 bases to trimming and J lost 5 bases, with 15 bases between them. The CDR3 totals 13 residues.

In nucleotides, the CDR3 is TGTGCCAGCTCACCGGGGACTAGCGGGAGAGAGACCCAGTACTTC. Amino acids: CASSPGTSGRETQYF. The chain couples TRBV18 to TRBJ2-5, with 14 bases identical to TRBD2. This CDR3 region has 15 residues. The V and J ends lost 3 bases and 4 bases, in that order; junction bases with no gene match: 1. From germline, CDR1 is KGHSH and CDR2 LQKENI. Filled out from reference TRBV18 and TRBJ2-5, the complete variable domain reads NAGVMQNPRHLVRRRGQEARLRCSPMKGHSHVYWYRQLPEEGLKFMVYLQKENIIDESGMPKERFSAEFPKEGPSILRIQQVVRGDSAAYFCASSPGTSGRETQYFGPGTRLLVL.

The chain is built from TRBV11-3 and TRBJ1-2; maybe TRBD1 (5 bases). Trimming cost V 3 bases and J 4 bases, with 12 bases left between them. The germline V gene encodes CDR1 SGHNT and CDR2 YENEEA. The CDR3 has 14 amino acids. Here the CDR3 reads CASSFRGSFYGYTF. DNA for the CDR3: TGTGCCAGCAGCTTTAGGGGCTCCTTCTATGGCTACACCTTC.

The gene calls are TRBV12-3 or TRBV12-4 and TRBJ2-2, with D perhaps given as TRBD1 or TRBD2 (5 bases each). Trimming stripped 7 bases from V and 7 bases from J, with 13 bases between. This CDR3 region has 13 residues. CDR3 nucleotide sequence: TGTGCCAGCATCGTCTGGGGGAGCGGGGAGCTGTTTTTT. Its protein product is CASIVWGSGELFF.

CDR3: CSAPWRETQYF. As DNA, the CDR3 is TGCAGTGCTCCATGGAGGGAGACCCAGTACTTC. The chain combines TRBV20-1 with TRBJ2-5, with D possibly TRBD2 on 5 matching bases. CDR3 size: 11 residues. Germline lookup yields CDR1 DFQATT and CDR2 SNEGSKA (reference sequence). Trimming left V 5 bases short and J 5 bases short, with 9 bases between.

The genes are TRBV20-1 and TRBJ2-7, with TRBD2 matching over 14 bases. The CDR3 extends over 16 amino acids. Trimming removed 6 bases from V and 1 base from J; junction bases left unmatched: 8. Germline V gives CDR1 DFQATT, CDR2 SNEGSKA (reference sequence). The chain's CDR3 is CSARGLAGVTSYEQYF. In DNA, the CDR3 is TGCAGTGCAAGGGGACTAGCGGGGGTGACTTCCTACGAGCAGTACTTC.

This clonotype was recorded once. The V and J genes are TRBV2 and TRBJ2-7; D ambiguous. The length of the CDR3 is 12 residues. Trimming shortened V by 7 bases and J by 0 bases, and 7 bases separated the two germline ends. Germline V gene sequence: CDR1 SNHLY, CDR2 FYNNEI. CDR3 region: CASTTDSYEQYF. In DNA, the CDR3 is TGTGCCAGCACTACTGACTCCTACGAGCAGTACTTC.

V and J are TRBV15 and TRBJ2-3; D remains ambiguous. In germline, CDR1 is LNHNV, CDR2 YYDKDF (reference sequence). CDR3 length: 14 residues. Trimming removed 0 bases at V and 4 bases at J, with 8 bases between. DNA for the CDR3: TGTGCCACCAGCAGAGATTTACTCGCAGATACGCAGTATTTT. The encoded protein is CATSRDLLADTQYF. The whole variable domain, remainder taken from reference TRBV15 and TRBJ2-3, is DAMVIQNPRYQVTQFGKPVTLSCSQTLNHNVMYWYQQKSSQAPKLLFHYYDKDFNNEADTPDNFQSRRPNTSFCFLDIRSPGLGDTAMYLCATSRDLLADTQYFGPGTRLTVL.

Note on this clonotype: One end of the junction fails to match germline, which may point to a read error. The chain uses TRBV7-7 and TRBJ2-2; D possibly corresponds to TRBD1 (6 bases). CDR1 SSHAT and CDR2 FNYEAQ come from the germline V gene (reference sequence). The CDR3 sequence is 15 residues long. The CDR3 DNA sequence: TGTGCTAGCAGTCGAACTCAGGGGTGGGCCGGGGAGCTGTTTTTT. It specifies CASSRTQGWAGELFF.

The gene calls are TRBV5-6 and TRBJ1-2; D is ambiguous. The V gene lost 4 bases and the J gene lost 5 bases, with 15 bases spanning the gap. The CDR3 spans 14 residues. CDR1 and CDR2 (germline): SGHDT, YYEEEE. CDR3 protein: CASSLPGYDYGYTF. The CDR3 nucleotides are TGTGCCAGCAGCCTGCCCGGATACGATTATGGCTACACCTTC.

For this clonotype: A read error is likely, as this CDR3 ends without the conserved phenylalanine or tryptophan. The V gene is TRBV20-1, the J gene TRBJ1-1, with unresolved D. CDR1 DFQATT and CDR2 SNEGSKA come from the germline V gene (reference sequence). This CDR3 has 14 amino acids. With 3 bases removed from V and 0 bases from J, the gap between germline ends came to 11 bases. The CDR3 spells CSARNSAMNTEAFI. The CDR3 coding sequence is TGCAGTGCTAGGAACAGCGCCATGAACACTGAAGCTTTCATT.